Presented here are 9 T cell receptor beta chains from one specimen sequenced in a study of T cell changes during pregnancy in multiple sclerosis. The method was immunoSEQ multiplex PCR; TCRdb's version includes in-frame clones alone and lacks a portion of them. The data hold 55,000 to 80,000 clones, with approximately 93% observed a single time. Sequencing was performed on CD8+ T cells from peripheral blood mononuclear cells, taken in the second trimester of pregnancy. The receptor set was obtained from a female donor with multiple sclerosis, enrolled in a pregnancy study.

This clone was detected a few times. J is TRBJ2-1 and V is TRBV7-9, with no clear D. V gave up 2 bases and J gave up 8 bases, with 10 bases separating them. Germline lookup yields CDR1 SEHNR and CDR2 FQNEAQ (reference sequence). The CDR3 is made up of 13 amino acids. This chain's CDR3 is CASSLPERDEQFF. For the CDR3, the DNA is TGTGCCAGCAGCTTACCTGAGCGCGATGAGCAGTTCTTC.

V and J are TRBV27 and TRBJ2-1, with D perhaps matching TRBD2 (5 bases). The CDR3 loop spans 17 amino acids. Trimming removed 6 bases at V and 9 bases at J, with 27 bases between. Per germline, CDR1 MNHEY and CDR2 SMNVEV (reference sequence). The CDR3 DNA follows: TGTGCCAGCAGCTGGCCCGGCCGGGCGGATAAGGCGGGTGAGCAGTTCTTC. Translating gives CASSWPGRADKAGEQFF.

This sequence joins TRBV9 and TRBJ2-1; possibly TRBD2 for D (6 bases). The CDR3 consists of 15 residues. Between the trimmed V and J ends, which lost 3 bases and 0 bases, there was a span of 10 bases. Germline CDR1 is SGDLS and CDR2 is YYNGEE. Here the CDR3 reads CASSASGSSYNEQFF. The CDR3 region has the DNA TGTGCCAGCAGCGCTTCCGGGAGCTCCTACAATGAGCAGTTCTTC.

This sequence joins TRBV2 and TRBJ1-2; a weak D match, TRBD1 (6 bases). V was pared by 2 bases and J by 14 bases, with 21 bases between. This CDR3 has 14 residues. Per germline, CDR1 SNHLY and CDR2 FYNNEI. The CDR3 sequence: CASSERSGVFGWTF. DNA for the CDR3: TGTGCCAGCAGTGAAAGGTCAGGGGTTTTTGGTTGGACCTTC.

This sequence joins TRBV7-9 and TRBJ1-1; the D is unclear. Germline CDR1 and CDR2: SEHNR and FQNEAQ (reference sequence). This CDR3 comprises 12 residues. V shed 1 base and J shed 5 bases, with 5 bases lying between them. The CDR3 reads CASSLGATEAFF. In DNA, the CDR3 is TGTGCCAGCAGCTTAGGGGCGACTGAAGCTTTCTTT.

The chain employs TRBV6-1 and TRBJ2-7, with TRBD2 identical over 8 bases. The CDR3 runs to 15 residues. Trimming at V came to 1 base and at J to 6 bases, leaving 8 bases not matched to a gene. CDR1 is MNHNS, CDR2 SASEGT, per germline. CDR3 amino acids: CASSEDDSGSAEQYF. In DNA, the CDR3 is TGTGCCAGCAGTGAAGATGACAGCGGGAGCGCCGAGCAGTACTTC.

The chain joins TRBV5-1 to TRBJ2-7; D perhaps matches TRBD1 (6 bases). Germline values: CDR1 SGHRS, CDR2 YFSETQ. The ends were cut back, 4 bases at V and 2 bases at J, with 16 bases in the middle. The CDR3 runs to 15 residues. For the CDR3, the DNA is TGCGCCAGCAGCCGCAGCGGACAGACTACCTACGAGCAGTACTTC. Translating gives CASSRSGQTTYEQYF.

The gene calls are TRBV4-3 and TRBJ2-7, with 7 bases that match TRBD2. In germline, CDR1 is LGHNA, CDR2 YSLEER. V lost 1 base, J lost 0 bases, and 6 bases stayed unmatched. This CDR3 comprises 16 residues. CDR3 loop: CASSQARDYNSYEQYF. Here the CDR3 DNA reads TGCGCCAGCAGCCAAGCCCGGGACTATAACTCCTACGAGCAGTACTTC.

The CDR3 here is CASSLLAGVDEQYF. CDR3 bases: TGTGCCAGCAGCTTACTAGCGGGAGTGGACGAGCAGTACTTC. This rearrangement joins TRBV7-9 to TRBJ2-7; 10 nucleotides align to TRBD2. The CDR3 consists of 14 residues. Germline V CDR1 and CDR2: SEHNR, FQNEAQ (reference sequence). The J segment lost 5 bases and the V segment lost 2 bases, leaving 3 bases of the junction unmatched. Full variable domain (outside the CDR3, taken from reference TRBV7-9 and TRBJ2-7): DTGVSQNPRHKITKRGQNVTFRCDPISEHNRLYWYRQTLGQGPEFLTYFQNEAQLEKSRLLSDRFSAERPKGSFSTLEIQRTEQGDSAMYLCASSLLAGVDEQYFGPGTRLTVT.